This T cell receptor beta chain was found in a study of CD8 T cells in ankylosing spondylitis. Findings and caveats of the study: Characteristic, it appeared, of ankylosing spondylitis blood was a TCR beta motif of eight highly homologous variants. Some of these motif variants have turned up before, in reports on reactive arthritis synovial fluid and blood. Enrichment of disease-linked clones was reportedly significant in matched ankylosing spondylitis synovial fluid.

A remark on this clonotype: Its specificity is not known.

5'-RACE, quantitative and with molecular barcodes, yielded the TCR beta libraries. From the 5' RACE reads, TCRdb called clonotypes with MiXCR, one entry per CDR3 protein. The sample shows roughly 140,000 distinct CDR3 sequences, about 42% of them seen only once. Per the germline V gene, CDR1 is MNHNS and CDR2 is SASEGT. The CDR3 covers 17 residues. V lost 6 bases to trimming and J lost 0 bases, with 15 bases between them. This chain uses TRBV6-1 with TRBJ2-6; D possibly uses TRBD1 or TRBD2 (6 bases each). The source of this sequence is a male donor with ankylosing spondylitis. The sample taken for sequencing was synovial fluid, either unsorted or a sorted T cell fraction (not recorded which). The CDR3 coding sequence is TGTGCCAGCAGCCACGGGGGACAAACCTCTGGGGCCAACGTCCTGACTTTC. This translates into CASSHGGQTSGANVLTF.